Sequencing of this TCR beta chain was carried out in a study of blood T cell repertoires in COVID-19. Germline V gives CDR1 MNHEY, CDR2 SMNVEV (reference sequence). The V end lost 4 bases, the J end lost 7 bases, and 11 bases lay between the germline ends. CDR3 length: 12 amino acids. Each recovered donor of Cohort 3 presented with two negative PCRs, clearance, or symptom resolution. Sequenced by immunoSEQ multiplex PCR; TCRdb stores in-frame clones only, minus some. The sample contains about 370,000 clones, 80% to 90% of which appear only once. The sequenced sample consisted of PBMCs or T cells enriched from blood (not recorded which). This receptor was identified in a man aged 18 to 30 who had recovered from COVID-19. The chain employs TRBV27 and TRBJ2-7, with a tentative D call TRBD2 (5 bases). CDR3 amino acids: CASSSPPGEQYF. Written as DNA, the CDR3 is TGTGCCAGCAGTTCCCCCCCGGGGGAGCAGTACTTC.